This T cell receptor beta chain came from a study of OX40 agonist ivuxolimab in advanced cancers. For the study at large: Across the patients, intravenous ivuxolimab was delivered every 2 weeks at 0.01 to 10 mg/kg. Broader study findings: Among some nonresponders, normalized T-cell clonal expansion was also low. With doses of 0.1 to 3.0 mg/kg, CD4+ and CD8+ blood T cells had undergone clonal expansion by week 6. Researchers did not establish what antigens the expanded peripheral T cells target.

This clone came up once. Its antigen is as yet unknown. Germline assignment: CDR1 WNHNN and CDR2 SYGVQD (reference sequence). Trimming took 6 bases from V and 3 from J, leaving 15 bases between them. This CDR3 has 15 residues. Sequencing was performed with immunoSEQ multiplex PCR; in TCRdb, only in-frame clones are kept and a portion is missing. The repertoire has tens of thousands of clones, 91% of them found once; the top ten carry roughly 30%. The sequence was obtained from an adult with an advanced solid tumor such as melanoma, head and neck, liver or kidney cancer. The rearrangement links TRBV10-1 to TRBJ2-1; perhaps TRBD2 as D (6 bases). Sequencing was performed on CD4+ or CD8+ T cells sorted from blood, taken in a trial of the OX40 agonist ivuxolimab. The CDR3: CASSDSRGNYNEQFF. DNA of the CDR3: TGCGCCAGCAGCGACTCTCGGGGGAACTACAATGAGCAGTTCTTC.